A single sample is the source of the 7 T cell receptor beta chains below, sequenced in a study of blood T cell repertoires in COVID-19 (dated by TCRdb to about 2020). The library was made by the immunoSEQ multiplex PCR assay. The clones in this table, taken by TCRdb from immuneACCESS, are in-frame only. Not every clone is retained; where verified, under half of the shortfall comes from an unresolved V gene, and the cause of the rest is unknown. A total of under 150,000 clones appear in this sample, roughly 80% of them only once. Of the sample, roughly 1.5% is held by the ten largest clones. The sequenced material came from peripheral blood. The origin of the receptors is a man in his fifties with acute or convalescent COVID-19.

V is TRBV24-1 and J is TRBJ1-2; weak D call: TRBD1 (6 bases). The CDR3 runs 14 residues. CDR1 and CDR2 from the germline V gene are KGHDR and SFDVKD. Trimming cost V 5 bases and J 2 bases, with 11 bases left between them. The CDR3 coding sequence is TGTGCCACCAGTGCTACAGACAGGAACTATGGCTACACCTTC. It codes for CATSATDRNYGYTF.

The chain combines TRBV9 with TRBJ1-2, with TRBD1 identical over 9 bases. Germline V lookup: CDR1 SGDLS, CDR2 YYNGEE. The CDR3 length is 16 residues. Trimming removed 3 bases from V and 8 bases from J; junction bases left unmatched: 14. CDR3 in amino acids: CASSASLSGTGRGYTF. Written as DNA, the CDR3 is TGTGCCAGCAGCGCCTCCTTATCCGGGACAGGGAGGGGCTACACCTTC.

This clone was observed once. The V and J genes are TRBV5-1 and TRBJ2-7, with 7 bases identical to TRBD1. Trimming cost V 4 bases and J 1 base; bases outside gene matches: 8. Germline values: CDR1 SGHRS, CDR2 YFSETQ. The CDR3 spans 15 residues. The CDR3 reads CASSKTGICSYEQYV. The CDR3 DNA is TGCGCCAGCAGCAAGACAGGGATTTGTTCCTACGAGCAGTACGTC.

This chain joins TRBV7-4 and TRBJ1-3, with TRBD1 matching 7 bases. Germline V gene lookup returns CDR1 SGHVT and CDR2 SQSDAQ. The CDR3 loop spans 16 amino acids. With 4 bases clipped from V and 5 bases from J, the junction kept 11 bases outside the gene matches. The CDR3: CASSSGQLRRRNTIYF. Written as DNA, the CDR3 is TGTGCCAGCAGCTCGGGACAGCTCCGAAGGAGAAACACCATATATTTT.

The chain recombines TRBV28 with TRBJ1-1; 9 bases align to TRBD1. Trimming cost V 4 bases and J 6 bases; bases outside gene matches: 9. CDR1 and CDR2 (germline): MDHEN, SYDVKM. This CDR3 spans 15 amino acids. The CDR3 nucleotides read TGTGCCAGCAGTTACCCCGGACAGGGGCCCTCTGAAGCTTTCTTT. It yields the protein CASSYPGQGPSEAFF. The full variable domain, with the rest looked up from reference TRBV28 and TRBJ1-1, is DVKVTQSSRYLVKRTGEKVFLECVQDMDHENMFWYRQDPGLGLRLIYFSYDVKMKEKGDIPEGYSVSREKKERFSLILESASTNQTSMYLCASSYPGQGPSEAFFGQGTRLTVV.

Remarks on this clone: The identical CDR3 is also encoded by other nucleotide sequences in the sample. The CDR3 here is CASSGQLNTEAFF. The CDR3 bases are TGTGCCAGTAGTGGACAGTTGAACACTGAAGCTTTCTTT. The V and J genes are TRBV19 and TRBJ1-1; D might be TRBD1 (6 bases). The CDR3 contains 13 residues. Germline CDR1 LNHDA, CDR2 SQIVND (reference sequence). Trimming took 5 bases from V and 0 from J, leaving 7 bases between them. Complete variable domain (other parts from reference TRBV19 and TRBJ1-1): DGGITQSPKYLFRKEGQNVTLSCEQNLNHDAMYWYRQDPGQGLRLIYYSQIVNDFQKGDIAEGYSVSREKKESFPLTVTSAQKNPTAFYLCASSGQLNTEAFFGQGTRLTVV.

The chain has TRBV11-2 and TRBJ2-3; 7 bases agree with TRBD2. Looked up from germline, CDR1 is SGHAT and CDR2 is FQNNGV. The trim removed 11 bases at V and 0 bases at J, leaving 8 bases unmatched. The CDR3 is 14 amino acids. This CDR3 reads CACGEGGSTDTQYF. Here the CDR3 DNA reads TGTGCCTGCGGGGAGGGCGGGAGCACAGATACGCAGTATTTT.